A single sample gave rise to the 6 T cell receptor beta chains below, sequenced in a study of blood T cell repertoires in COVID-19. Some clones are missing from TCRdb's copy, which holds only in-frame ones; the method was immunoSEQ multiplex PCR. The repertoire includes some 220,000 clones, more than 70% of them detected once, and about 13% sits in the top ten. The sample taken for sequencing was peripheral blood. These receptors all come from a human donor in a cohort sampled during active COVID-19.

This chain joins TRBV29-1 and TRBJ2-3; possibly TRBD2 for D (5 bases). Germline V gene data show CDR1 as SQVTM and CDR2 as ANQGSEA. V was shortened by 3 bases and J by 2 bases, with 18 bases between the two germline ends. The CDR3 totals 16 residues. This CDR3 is CSVETMSAEDTDTQYF. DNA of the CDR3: TGCAGCGTTGAGACGATGAGCGCGGAGGACACAGATACGCAGTATTTT.

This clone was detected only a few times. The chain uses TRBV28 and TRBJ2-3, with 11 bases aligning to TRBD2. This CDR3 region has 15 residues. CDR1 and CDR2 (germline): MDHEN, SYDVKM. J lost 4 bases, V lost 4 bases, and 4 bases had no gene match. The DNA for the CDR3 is TGTGCCAGCAGTTATAGCGGGGGGGCCGCAGATACGCAGTATTTT. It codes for CASSYSGGAADTQYF.

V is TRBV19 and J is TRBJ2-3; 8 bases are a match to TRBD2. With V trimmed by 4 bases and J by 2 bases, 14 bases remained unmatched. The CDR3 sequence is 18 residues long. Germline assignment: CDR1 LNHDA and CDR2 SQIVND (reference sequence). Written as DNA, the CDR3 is TGTGCCAGTAGTACGAAGGGGACTAGGCTATCTCTCACAGATACGCAGTATTTT. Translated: CASSTKGTRLSLTDTQYF.

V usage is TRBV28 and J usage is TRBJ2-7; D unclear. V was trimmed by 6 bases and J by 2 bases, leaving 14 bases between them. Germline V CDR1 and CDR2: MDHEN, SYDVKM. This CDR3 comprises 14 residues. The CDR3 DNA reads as TGTGCCAGCAGCTTGCGGCCCGCGGCCTACGAGCAGTACTTC. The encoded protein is CASSLRPAAYEQYF.

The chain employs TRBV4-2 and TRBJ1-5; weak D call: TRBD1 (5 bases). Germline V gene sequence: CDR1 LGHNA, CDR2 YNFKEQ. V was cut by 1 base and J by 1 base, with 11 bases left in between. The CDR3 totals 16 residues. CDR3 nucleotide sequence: TGTGCCAGCAGCCAAGGCCTACGACAGAGCAATCAGCCCCAGCATTTT. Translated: CASSQGLRQSNQPQHF.

CDR3 sequence reads: CASSLGRENTGELFF. CDR3 bases: TGTGCCAGCAGCCTTGGGAGGGAGAACACCGGGGAGCTGTTTTTT. The rearrangement uses TRBV28 and TRBJ2-2; 7 bases match TRBD2. The CDR3 length is 15 residues. J was trimmed by 1 base and V by 6 bases; bases with no gene match: 5. Germline V gene lookup returns CDR1 MDHEN and CDR2 SYDVKM.